This TCR beta chain was retrieved from a study of graft-versus-host responses after intestinal transplantation listed by TCRdb under 2021. With respect to the entire study: The transplants that recipients got were multivisceral, liver-intestinal, or isolated intestinal. Alloreactive clones were identified by sequencing pre-transplant mixed lymphocyte reaction products and comparing these products with unstimulated pre-transplant donor and recipient T cells. Graft-versus-host and host-versus-graft alloreactive T cell clones were tracked in the graft, circulation and bone marrow after intestinal transplantation using bulk TCR-beta CDR3 sequencing. Rather than going through the commercial service, samples from a few later patients were sequenced in-house on an Illumina MiSeq and processed with MiXCR. Every recipient was given anti-thymocyte globulin induction, then maintenance tacrolimus and steroids for around three years. The cohort enrolled 24 intestinal transplant recipients, one of whom was a retransplant, and a few patients without pretransplant specimens were excluded. Donor T cell macrochimerism was defined as a peak of at least 4% donor T cells among recipient peripheral blood mononuclear cells.

V was cut back by 3 bases and J by 0 bases, leaving a gap of 14 bases between them. CDR1 and CDR2, per the germline V gene, are MGHDK and SYGVNS. Its CDR3 holds 16 amino acids, cysteine through phenylalanine. Of all the DNA, just the CDR3 is kept, 48 bases in frame from base 1. Dithiothreitol, EDTA incubations and collagenase D digestion were used to isolate intraepithelial and lamina propria lymphocytes from graft specimens. Bulk TCR-beta sequencing was performed on serial intestinal graft biopsy specimens collected as late as 600 days after transplant. Concerning this clone: This receptor's antigen is unknown. Base-call qualities are not available, and no considerably larger clone is one nucleotide away.

Library creation used the immunoSEQ multiplex PCR assay. High-throughput TCR-beta CDR3 sequencing of genomic DNA from most patients was performed by Adaptive Biotechnologies. The original methods were these. Adaptive's ImmunoSEQ software supplied the TCR sequencing data for 15 to 20 patients, while MiXCR and VDJtools were used to process a few other patients. Because the origin of CDR3 nucleotide sequences shared between donor and recipient could not be assigned, those sequences were removed. To be classed as alloreactive, a clone needed at least 2-fold expansion over unstimulated cells and a minimum CFSE-low frequency of 0.002% (template counts) or 0.001% (read counts). A clone was considered mappable if detected in the sequenced pre-transplant spleen, lymph node, or MLR CFSE-low populations of the donor or recipient. The cumulative frequency of alloreactive clones was calculated as a percentage of all sequences, weighted by copy number. The table comes from immuneACCESS by way of TCRdb, which keeps in-frame sequences with V and J called. Part of the clones is missing from these tables; in studies checked, under half for an unresolved V gene and the rest for unknown reasons. Clone size and V and J calls were adopted from that table, with D and trimming inferred from the DNA. Across this sample there are roughly 15,000 clones, with around 74% seen only once. Clones ranked in the top ten supply 7.2% of the sample.

Study-level results and caveats: Early after transplant, peak levels of circulating GvH clones were associated with declines in HvG clones. In the allografts of patients with donor T cell macrochimerism, GvH to HvG T cell clonal ratios were high. The relatively low number and heterogeneity of intestinal transplant patients limited the conclusions. GvH clones were detected in recipient bone marrow, and some of these GvH clones were observed earlier in ileal mucosa or blood, consistent with an intestinal mucosal origin.

The rearranged chain carries TRBV25-1 and TRBJ2-5, with a tentative D gene TRBD1 over 6 matching bases. The specimen comprised ileum tissue, sampled 16 days after intestinal transplant. The receptor comes from a human patient who received an intestinal transplant, so some T cells may come from the graft donor. The nucleotide sequence is given as TGTGCCAGCAGTGATTTAACAGGGTTTTACCAAGAGACCCAGTACTTC. Translated, it gives CASSDLTGFYQETQYF.